In its sample, the clone carrying this TCR beta chain was seen a few times. The antigen is unknown. PCR was performed a second time for about 7 to 12 cycles using a sample-barcoded 5' primer and a J-beta primer mix. Each CDR3 protein is one row after TCRdb ran MiXCR on the 5' RACE reads. The sample includes some 1.5 million distinct CDR3 sequences, under 55% of them seen just once. This sample was taken from a study of blood T cells in healthy people across ages. Study conclusions and caveats: Unknown CMV status may confound age-related changes in expanded clones.

The germline V gene has CDR1 SGHDN and CDR2 FVKESK. Trimming left V 4 bases short and J 6 bases short, with 10 bases between. CDR3 length: 13 residues. Material: blood. This chain connects TRBV14 to TRBJ2-1; D may be TRBD2 (6 bases). The sequence came from a woman aged 18 to 35 in good health. CDR3 sequence reads: CASSPLASNEQFF. Here the CDR3 DNA reads TGTGCCAGCAGCCCGCTAGCGTCCAATGAGCAGTTCTTC. Full variable domain (remainder filled in from reference TRBV14 and TRBJ2-1): EAGVTQFPSHSVIEKGQTVTLRCDPISGHDNLYWYRRVMGKEIKFLLHFVKESKQDESGMPNNRFLAERTGGTYSTLKVQPAELEDSGVYFCASSPLASNEQFFGPGTRLTVL.